This T cell receptor beta chain was sequenced during a study of identical twins. A universal primer site was created by template switching, with the cDNA bearing unique molecular identifiers. MiXCR, applied by TCRdb to the 5' RACE reads, yields one record per CDR3 protein. The sample records fewer than 250,000 distinct CDR3 sequences, over 8% being singletons. V dropped 7 bases and J dropped 9 bases, with 22 bases sitting between them. The CDR3 has 14 amino acids. Per the germline V gene, CDR1 is MNHEY and CDR2 is SVGEGT. Study findings and constraints: Out-of-frame sharing of TCR alpha in monozygotic twins was underestimated by models. Where beta out-of-frame sequences were concerned, excess twin sharing was weaker.

This clonotype was counted ten times or more. What it recognizes is unknown. Healthy Caucasians were all of the donors. V and J are TRBV6-2 or TRBV6-3 and TRBJ2-7, with D tentatively TRBD2 (5 bases). The material sequenced was memory (CD45RO+) T cells sorted from blood. This TCR was sampled from a woman aged 18 to 35 in good health. This chain's CDR3 is CASTTRTAYEGQYF. The CDR3 nucleotides are TGTGCCAGCACCACGCGGACGGCATACGAGGGGCAGTACTTC.